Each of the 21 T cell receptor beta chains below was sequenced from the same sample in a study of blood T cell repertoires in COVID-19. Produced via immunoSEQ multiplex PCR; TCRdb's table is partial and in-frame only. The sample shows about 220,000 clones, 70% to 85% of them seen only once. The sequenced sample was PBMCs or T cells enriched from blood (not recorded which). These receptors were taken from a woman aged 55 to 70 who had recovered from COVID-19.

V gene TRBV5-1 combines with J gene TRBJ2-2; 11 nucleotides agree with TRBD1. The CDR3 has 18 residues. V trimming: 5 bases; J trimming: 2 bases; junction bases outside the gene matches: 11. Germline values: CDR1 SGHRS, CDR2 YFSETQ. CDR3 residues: CASSLPPGQGANTGELFF. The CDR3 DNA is TGCGCCAGCAGTTTACCTCCAGGACAGGGGGCTAACACCGGGGAGCTGTTTTTT. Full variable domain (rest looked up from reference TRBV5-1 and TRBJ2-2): KAGVTQTPRYLIKTRGQQVTLSCSPISGHRSVSWYQQTPGQGLQFLFEYFSETQRNKGNFPGRFSGRQFSNSRSEMNVSTLELGDSALYLCASSLPPGQGANTGELFFGEGSRLTVL.

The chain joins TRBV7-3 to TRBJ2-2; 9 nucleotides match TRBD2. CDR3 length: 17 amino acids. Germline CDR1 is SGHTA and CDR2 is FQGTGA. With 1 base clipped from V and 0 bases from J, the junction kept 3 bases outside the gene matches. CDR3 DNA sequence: TGTGCCAGCAGCTTAAGAGCGGGGGGACCGAACACCGGGGAGCTGTTTTTT. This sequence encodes CASSLRAGGPNTGELFF.

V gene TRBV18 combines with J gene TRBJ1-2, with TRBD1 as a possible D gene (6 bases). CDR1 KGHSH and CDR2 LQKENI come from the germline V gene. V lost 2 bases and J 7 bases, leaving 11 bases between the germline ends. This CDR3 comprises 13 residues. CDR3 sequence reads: CASSPNRESGYTF. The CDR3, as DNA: TGTGCCAGCTCACCAAACAGGGAAAGTGGCTACACCTTC.

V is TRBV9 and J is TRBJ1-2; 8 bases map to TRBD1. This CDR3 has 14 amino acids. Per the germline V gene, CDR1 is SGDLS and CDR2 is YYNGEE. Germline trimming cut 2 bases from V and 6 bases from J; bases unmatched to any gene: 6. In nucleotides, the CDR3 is TGTGCCAGCAGCGTGTCAGGGGGCAGAAATGGCTACACCTTC. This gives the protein CASSVSGGRNGYTF.

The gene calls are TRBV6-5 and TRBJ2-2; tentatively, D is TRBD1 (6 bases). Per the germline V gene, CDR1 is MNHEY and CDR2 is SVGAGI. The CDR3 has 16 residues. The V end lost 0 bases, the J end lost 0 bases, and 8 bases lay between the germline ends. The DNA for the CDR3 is TGTGCCAGCAGTTACTCTGACAGGCCGAACACCGGGGAGCTGTTTTTT. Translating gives CASSYSDRPNTGELFF.

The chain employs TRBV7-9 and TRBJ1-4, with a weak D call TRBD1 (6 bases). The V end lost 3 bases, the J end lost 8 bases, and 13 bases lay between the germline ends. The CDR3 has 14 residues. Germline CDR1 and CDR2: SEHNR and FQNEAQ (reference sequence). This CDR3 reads CASSFRGAEEKLFF. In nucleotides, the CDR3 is TGTGCCAGCAGCTTTCGGGGGGCGGAAGAAAAACTGTTTTTT.

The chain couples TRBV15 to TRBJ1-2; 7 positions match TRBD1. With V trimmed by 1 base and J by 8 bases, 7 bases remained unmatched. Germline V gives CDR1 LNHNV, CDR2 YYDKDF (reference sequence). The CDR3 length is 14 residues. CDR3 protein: CATSRGIGGFGYTF. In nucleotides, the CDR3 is TGTGCCACCAGCAGAGGAATAGGGGGCTTCGGCTACACCTTC.

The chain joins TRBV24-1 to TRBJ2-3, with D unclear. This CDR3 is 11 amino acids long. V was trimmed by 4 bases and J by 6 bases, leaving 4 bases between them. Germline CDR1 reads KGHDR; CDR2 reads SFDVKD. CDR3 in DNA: TGTGCCACCAGTGAAGAGGATACGCAGTATTTT. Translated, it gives CATSEEDTQYF.

The CDR3 here is CASSTAGVAGFAFF. DNA for the CDR3: TGTGCCAGCAGTACGGCCGGAGTCGCAGGGTTTGCTTTCTTT. The rearrangement uses TRBV5-6 and TRBJ1-1; possible D gene TRBD1, 5 bases. The length of the CDR3 is 14 residues. Trimming took off 5 bases at V and 11 bases at J, with 22 bases between the two ends. Germline CDR1 is SGHDT and CDR2 is YYEEEE.

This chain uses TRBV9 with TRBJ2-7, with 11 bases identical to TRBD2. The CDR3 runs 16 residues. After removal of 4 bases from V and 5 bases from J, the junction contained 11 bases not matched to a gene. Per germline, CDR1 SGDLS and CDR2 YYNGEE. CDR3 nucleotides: TGTGCCAGCAGCTTCCTTAGCGGGAGGGCCCTCAACGAGCAGTACTTC. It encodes CASSFLSGRALNEQYF.

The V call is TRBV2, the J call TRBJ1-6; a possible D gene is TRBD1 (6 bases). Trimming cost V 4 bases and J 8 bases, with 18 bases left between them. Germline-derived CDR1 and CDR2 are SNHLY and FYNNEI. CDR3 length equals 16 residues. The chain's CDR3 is CASSGGPNLQDSPLHF. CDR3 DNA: TGTGCCAGCAGTGGGGGGCCAAACCTACAGGATTCACCCCTCCACTTT.

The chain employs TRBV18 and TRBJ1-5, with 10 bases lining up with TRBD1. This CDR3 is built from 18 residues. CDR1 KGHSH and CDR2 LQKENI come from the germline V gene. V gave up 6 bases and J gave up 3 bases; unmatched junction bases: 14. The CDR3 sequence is CASSHTTTGTGANQPQHF. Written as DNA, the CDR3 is TGTGCCAGCTCGCATACTACCACCGGGACAGGGGCCAATCAGCCCCAGCATTTT.

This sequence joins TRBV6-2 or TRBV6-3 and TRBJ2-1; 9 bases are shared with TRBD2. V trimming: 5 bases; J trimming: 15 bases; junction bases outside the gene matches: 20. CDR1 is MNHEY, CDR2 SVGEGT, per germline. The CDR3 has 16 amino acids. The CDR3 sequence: CASSPTRSGSLSSLFF. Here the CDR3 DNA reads TGTGCCAGCAGTCCAACACGTAGCGGGAGTCTTTCTTCGTTGTTCTTC.

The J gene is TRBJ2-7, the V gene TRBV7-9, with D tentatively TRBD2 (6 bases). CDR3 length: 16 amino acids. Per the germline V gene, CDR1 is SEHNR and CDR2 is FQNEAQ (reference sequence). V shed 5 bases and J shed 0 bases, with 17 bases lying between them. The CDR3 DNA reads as TGTGCCAGCAGCATTAAAGGTCTAGCGCTCTCCTACGAGCAGTACTTC. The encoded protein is CASSIKGLALSYEQYF.

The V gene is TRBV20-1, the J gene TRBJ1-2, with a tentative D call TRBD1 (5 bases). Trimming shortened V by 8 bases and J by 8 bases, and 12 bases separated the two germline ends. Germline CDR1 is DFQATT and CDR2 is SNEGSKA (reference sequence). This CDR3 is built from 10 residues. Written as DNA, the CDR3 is TGCAGTCCCCAGGGTTCCGGCTACACCTTC. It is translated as CSPQGSGYTF.

In nucleotides, the CDR3 is TGTGCCAGCAGCCAAGATGTCGGGAGATCGGGTGAGCAGTTCTTC. Residues: CASSQDVGRSGEQFF. The chain couples TRBV3-1 (or the pseudogene TRBV3-2) to TRBJ2-1; weak D call: TRBD2 (6 bases). The germline gives CDR1 LGHDT, CDR2 YNNKEL (reference sequence). Between the trimmed V and J ends, which lost 0 bases and 9 bases, there was a span of 15 bases. The CDR3 totals 15 residues.

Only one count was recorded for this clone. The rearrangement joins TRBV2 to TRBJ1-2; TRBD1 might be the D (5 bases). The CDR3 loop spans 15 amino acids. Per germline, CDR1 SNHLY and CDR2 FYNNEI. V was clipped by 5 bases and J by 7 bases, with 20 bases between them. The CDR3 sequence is CASSPQEVRVAGYTF. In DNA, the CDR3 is TGTGCCAGCAGTCCCCAGGAAGTCAGGGTAGCTGGCTACACCTTC.

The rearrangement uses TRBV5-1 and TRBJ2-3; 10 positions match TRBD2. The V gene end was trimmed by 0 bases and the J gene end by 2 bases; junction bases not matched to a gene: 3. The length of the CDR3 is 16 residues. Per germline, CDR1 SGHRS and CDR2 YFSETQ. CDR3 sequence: CASSLVLAGDTDTQYF. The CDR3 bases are TGCGCCAGCAGCTTGGTCCTAGCGGGAGACACAGATACGCAGTATTTT.

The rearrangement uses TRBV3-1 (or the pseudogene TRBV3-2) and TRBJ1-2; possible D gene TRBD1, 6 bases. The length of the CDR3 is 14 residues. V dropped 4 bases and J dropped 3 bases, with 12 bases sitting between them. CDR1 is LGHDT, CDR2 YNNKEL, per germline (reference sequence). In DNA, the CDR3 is TGTGCCAGCAGCCCCCCAGGGGAGTACTATGGCTACACCTTC. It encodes CASSPPGEYYGYTF.

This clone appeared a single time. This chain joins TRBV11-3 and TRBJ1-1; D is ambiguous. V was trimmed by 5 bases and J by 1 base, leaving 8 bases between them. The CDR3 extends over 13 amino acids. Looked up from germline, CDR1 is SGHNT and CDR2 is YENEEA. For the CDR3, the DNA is TGTGCCAGCAGCGTGAGGCAGAACACTGAAGCTTTCTTT. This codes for CASSVRQNTEAFF.

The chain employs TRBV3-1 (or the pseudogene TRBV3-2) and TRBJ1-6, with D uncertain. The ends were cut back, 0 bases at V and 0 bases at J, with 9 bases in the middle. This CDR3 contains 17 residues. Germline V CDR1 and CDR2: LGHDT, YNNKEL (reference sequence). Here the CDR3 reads CASSQDRGSSYNSPLHF. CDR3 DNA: TGTGCCAGCAGCCAAGATAGAGGGAGCTCCTATAATTCACCCCTCCACTTT.